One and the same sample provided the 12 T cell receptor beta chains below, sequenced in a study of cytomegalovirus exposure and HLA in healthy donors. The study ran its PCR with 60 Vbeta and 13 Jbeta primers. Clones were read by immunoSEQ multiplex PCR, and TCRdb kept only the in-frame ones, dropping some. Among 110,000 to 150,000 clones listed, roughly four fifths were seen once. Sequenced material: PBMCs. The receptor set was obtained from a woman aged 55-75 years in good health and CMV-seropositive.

CDR3 in amino acids: CASSLSGGYNEQFF. The DNA of the CDR3 is TGTGCCAGCAGTTTATCGGGCGGGTACAATGAGCAGTTCTTC. The V call is TRBV27, the J call TRBJ2-1, with TRBD2 as a possible D gene (5 bases). The germline gives CDR1 MNHEY, CDR2 SMNVEV (reference sequence). Trimming took off 0 bases at V and 4 bases at J, with 7 bases between the two ends. The CDR3 loop spans 14 amino acids.

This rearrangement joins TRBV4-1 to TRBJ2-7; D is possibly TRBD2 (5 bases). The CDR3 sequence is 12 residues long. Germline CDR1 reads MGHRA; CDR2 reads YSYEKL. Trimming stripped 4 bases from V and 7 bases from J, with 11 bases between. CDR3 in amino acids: CASSPYPGEQYF. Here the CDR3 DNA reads TGCGCCAGCAGCCCCTACCCGGGGGAGCAGTACTTC.

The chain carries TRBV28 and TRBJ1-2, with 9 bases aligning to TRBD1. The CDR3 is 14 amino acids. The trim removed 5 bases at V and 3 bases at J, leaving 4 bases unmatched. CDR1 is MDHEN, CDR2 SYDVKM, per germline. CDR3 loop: CASSRDRADYGYTF. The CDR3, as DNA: TGTGCCAGCAGTCGGGACAGGGCGGACTATGGCTACACCTTC.

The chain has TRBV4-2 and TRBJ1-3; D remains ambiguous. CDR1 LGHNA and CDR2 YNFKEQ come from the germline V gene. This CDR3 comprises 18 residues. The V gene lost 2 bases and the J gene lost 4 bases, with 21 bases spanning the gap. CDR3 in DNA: TGTGCCAGCAGCCAAACCGCCCACACAGTCAGCCGCGGAAACACCATATATTTT. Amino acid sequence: CASSQTAHTVSRGNTIYF.

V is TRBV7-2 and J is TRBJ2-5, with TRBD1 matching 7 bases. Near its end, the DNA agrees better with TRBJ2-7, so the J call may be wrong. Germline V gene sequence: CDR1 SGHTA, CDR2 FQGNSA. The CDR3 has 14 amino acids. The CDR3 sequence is CASSLSDRVFEQYF. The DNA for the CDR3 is TGTGCCAGCAGCTTAAGTGACAGGGTATTCGAGCAGTACTTC.

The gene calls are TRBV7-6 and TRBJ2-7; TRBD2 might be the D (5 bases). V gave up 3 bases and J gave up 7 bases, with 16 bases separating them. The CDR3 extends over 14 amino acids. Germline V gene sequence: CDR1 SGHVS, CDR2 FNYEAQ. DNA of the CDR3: TGTGCCAGCAGCTTGGGCGAGGGTTCCGGGGAGCAGTACTTC. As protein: CASSLGEGSGEQYF.

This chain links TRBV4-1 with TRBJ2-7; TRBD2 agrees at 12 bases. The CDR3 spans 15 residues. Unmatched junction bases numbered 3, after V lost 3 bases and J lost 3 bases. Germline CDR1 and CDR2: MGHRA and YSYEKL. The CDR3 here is CASSQGLAGHYEQYF. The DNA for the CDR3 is TGCGCCAGCAGCCAGGGACTAGCGGGCCACTACGAGCAGTACTTC.

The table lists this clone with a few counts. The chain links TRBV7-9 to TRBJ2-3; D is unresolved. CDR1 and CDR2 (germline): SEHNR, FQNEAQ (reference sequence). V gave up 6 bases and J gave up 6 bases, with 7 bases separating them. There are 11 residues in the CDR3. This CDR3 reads CASRAADTQYF. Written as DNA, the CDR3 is TGTGCCAGCAGGGCGGCGGATACGCAGTATTTT.

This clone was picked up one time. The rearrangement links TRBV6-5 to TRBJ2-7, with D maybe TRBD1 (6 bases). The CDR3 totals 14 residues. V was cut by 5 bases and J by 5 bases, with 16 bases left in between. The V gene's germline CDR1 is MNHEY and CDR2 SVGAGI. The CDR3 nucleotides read TGTGCCAGCAGTCCCCGAACAGGGATAAACGAGCAGTACTTC. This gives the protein CASSPRTGINEQYF.

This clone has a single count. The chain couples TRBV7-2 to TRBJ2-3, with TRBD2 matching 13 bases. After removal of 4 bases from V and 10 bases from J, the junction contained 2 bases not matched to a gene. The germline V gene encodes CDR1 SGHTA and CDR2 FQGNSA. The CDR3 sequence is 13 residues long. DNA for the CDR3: TGTGCCAGCAGCTCAACTAGCGGGAGGGCGCAGTATTTT. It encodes CASSSTSGRAQYF.

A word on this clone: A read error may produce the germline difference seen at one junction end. In DNA form, the CDR3 reads TGTGCTAGCAGCGGTGACCGGGACAGGGTGTTAGAGACCCAGTACTTC. Translating gives CASSGDRDRVLETQYF. The chain is built from TRBV7-7 and TRBJ2-5; 9 nucleotides match TRBD1. The CDR3 contains 16 residues. Germline CDR1 is SSHAT and CDR2 is FNYEAQ (reference sequence).

CDR3 sequence reads: CAISSIAGTQETQYF. In nucleotides, the CDR3 is TGTGCCATCAGCTCTATAGCGGGTACGCAAGAGACCCAGTACTTC. The chain links TRBV10-3 to TRBJ2-5; 7 bases agree with TRBD2. Unmatched junction bases numbered 9, after V lost 6 bases and J lost 2 bases. From germline, CDR1 is ENHRY and CDR2 SYGVKD. This CDR3 comprises 15 residues.